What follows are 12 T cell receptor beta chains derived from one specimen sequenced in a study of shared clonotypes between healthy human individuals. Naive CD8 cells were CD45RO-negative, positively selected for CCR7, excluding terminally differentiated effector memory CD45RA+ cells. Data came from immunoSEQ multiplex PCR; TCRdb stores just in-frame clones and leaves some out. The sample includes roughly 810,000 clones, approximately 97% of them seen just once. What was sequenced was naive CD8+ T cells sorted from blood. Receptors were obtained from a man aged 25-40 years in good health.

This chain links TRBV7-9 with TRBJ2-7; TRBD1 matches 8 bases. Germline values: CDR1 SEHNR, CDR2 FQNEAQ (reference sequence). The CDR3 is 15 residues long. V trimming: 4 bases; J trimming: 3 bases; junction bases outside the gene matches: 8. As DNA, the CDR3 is TGTGCCAGCAGCTCAGGACAGGGCCCCGACTACGAGCAGTACTTC. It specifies CASSSGQGPDYEQYF.

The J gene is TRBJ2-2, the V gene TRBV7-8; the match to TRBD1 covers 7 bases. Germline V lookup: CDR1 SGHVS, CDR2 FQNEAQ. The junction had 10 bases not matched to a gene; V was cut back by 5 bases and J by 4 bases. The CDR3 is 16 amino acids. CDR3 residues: CASSPRTGPGTGELFF. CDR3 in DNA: TGTGCCAGCAGCCCCCGGACAGGCCCGGGCACCGGGGAGCTGTTTTTT.

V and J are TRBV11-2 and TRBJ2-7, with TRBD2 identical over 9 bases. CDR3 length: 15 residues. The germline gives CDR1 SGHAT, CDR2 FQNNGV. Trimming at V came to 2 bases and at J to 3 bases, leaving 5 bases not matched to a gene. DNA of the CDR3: TGTGCCAGCAGCTTATCTAGCGGGATTATCTACGAGCAGTACTTC. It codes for CASSLSSGIIYEQYF.

As DNA, the CDR3 is TGTGCCAGTAGTATATCGGAGCACCTCTACGAGCAGTACTTC. Translating gives CASSISEHLYEQYF. This chain connects TRBV19 to TRBJ2-7; no clear D. The germline CDR1 and CDR2 sequences are LNHDA and SQIVND (reference sequence). With 2 bases removed from V and 3 bases from J, the gap between germline ends came to 11 bases. The CDR3 length is 14 residues.

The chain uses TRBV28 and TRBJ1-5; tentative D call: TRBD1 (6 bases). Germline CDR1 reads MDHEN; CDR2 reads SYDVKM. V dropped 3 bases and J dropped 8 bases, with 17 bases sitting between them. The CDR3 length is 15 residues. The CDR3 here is CASSFITRGGEPQHF. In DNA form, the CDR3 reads TGTGCCAGCAGTTTCATCACCAGGGGTGGGGAGCCCCAGCATTTT.

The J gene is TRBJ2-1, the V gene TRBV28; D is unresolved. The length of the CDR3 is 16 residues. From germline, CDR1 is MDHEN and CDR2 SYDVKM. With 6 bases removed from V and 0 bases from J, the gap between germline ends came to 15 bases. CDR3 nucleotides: TGTGCCAGCAGCCCTGGAGTTGTTACCTCCTACAATGAGCAGTTCTTC. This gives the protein CASSPGVVTSYNEQFF.

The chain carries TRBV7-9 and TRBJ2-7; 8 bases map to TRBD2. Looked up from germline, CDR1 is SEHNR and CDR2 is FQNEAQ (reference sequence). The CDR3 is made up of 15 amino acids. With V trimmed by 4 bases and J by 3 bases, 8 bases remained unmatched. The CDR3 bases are TGTGCCAGCAGCTCAGGAGCGGGAGTCGGCTACGAGCAGTACTTC. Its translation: CASSSGAGVGYEQYF. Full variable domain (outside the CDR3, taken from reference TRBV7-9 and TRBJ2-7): DTGVSQNPRHKITKRGQNVTFRCDPISEHNRLYWYRQTLGQGPEFLTYFQNEAQLEKSRLLSDRFSAERPKGSFSTLEIQRTEQGDSAMYLCASSSGAGVGYEQYFGPGTRLTVT.

The CDR3 nucleotides read TGCGCCAGCAGTGGTGTGACCCCTGACAACTCCTACGAGCAGTACTTC. Translating gives CASSGVTPDNSYEQYF. V and J are TRBV23-1 and TRBJ2-7, with D unresolved. TRBV23-1 is recorded as an ORF, its role being uncertain. Trimming left V 5 bases short and J 0 bases short, with 17 bases between. This CDR3 contains 16 residues.

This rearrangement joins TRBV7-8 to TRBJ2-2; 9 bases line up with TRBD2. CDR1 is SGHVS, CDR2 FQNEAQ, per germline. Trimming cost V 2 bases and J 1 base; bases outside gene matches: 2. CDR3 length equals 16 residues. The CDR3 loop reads CASSLLTSGNTGELFF. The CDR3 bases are TGTGCCAGCAGCTTACTGACTAGCGGGAACACCGGGGAGCTGTTTTTT.

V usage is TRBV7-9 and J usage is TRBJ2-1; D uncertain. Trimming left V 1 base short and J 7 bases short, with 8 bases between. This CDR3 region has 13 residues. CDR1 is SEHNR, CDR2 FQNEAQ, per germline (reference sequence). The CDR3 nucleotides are TGTGCCAGCAGCTTAGTTGGGCTGAATGAGCAGTTCTTC. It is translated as CASSLVGLNEQFF.

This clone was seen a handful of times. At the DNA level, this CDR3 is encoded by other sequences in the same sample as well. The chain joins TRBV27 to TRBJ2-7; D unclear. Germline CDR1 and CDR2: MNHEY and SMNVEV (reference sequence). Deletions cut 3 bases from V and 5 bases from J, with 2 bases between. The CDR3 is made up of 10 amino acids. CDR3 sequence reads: CASSLNEQYF. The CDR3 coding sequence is TGTGCCAGCAGTTTGAACGAGCAGTACTTC.

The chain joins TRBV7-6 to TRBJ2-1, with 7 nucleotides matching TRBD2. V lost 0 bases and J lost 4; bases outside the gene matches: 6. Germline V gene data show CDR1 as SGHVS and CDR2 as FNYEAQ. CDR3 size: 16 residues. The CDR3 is CASSLASSGDYNEQFF. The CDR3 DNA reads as TGTGCCAGCAGCTTAGCGTCTAGCGGAGATTACAATGAGCAGTTCTTC.